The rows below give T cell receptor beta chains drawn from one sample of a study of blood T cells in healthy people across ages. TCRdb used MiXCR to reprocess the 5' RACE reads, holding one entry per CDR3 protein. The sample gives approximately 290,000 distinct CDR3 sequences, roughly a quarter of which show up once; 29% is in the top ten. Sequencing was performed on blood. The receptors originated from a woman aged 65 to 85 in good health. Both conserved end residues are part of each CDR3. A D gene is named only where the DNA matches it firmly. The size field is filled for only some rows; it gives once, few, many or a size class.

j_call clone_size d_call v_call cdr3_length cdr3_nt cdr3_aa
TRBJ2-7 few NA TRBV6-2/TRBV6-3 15 TGTGCCAGCGGGGAACAGCCCTTAAGGTCTTACGAGCAGTACTTC CASGEQPLRSYEQYF
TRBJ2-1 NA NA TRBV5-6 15 TGTGCCAGCAGCCAGCTCGTGGCAGGTAAAAATGAGCAGTTCTTC CASSQLVAGKNEQFF
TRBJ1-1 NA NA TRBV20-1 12 TGCAGTGCTAGTCTCAGGAACACTGAAGCTTTCTTT CSASLRNTEAFF
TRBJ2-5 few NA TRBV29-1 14 TGCAGCGTTGGAGATGGGGGGCCCCCAGAGACCCAGTACTTC CSVGDGGPPETQYF
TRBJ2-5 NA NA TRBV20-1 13 TGCAGTGCTATTGGGATTCCCGGGGAGACCCAGTACTTC CSAIGIPGETQYF
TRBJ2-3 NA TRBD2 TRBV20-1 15 TGCAGTGCTAGAGAAGGCGGGAGAGACTCAGATACGCAGTATTTT CSAREGGRDSDTQYF
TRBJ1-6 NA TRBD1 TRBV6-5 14 TGTGCCAGCACCCGGACAGGGATGAATTCACCCCTCCACTTT CASTRTGMNSPLHF
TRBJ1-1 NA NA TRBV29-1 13 TGCAGCGTTGAGGGCGACCGGCGGACTGAAGCTTTCTTT CSVEGDRRTEAFF
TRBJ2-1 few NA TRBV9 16 TGTGCCAGCAGCGACGACCAAGCGGGTCTCCCGGTTGGGCAGTTCTTC CASSDDQAGLPVGQFF
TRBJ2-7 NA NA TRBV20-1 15 TGCAGTGCTAGGGCCCCATCAACTTCTACCGACGAGCAGTACTTC CSARAPSTSTDEQYF
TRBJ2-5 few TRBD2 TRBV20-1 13 TGCAGTGGGACTAGCGGGAGGAGGGAGACCCAGTACTTC CSGTSGRRETQYF
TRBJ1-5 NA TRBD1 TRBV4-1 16 TGCGCCGGCAGCCAAAACAGGGGAGAGGGCAATCAGCCCCAGCATTTT CAGSQNRGEGNQPQHF
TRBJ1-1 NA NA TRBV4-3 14 TGCGCCAGCAGCCAAGAACTCCGTCAGTTTGAAGCTTTCTTT CASSQELRQFEAFF
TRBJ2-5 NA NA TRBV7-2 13 TGTGCCAGCAGCCGACTAGAGAGAACGCCCCAGTACTTC CASSRLERTPQYF
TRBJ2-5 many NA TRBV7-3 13 TGTGCCAGCAGCTTTACTCGCCAAGAGACCCAGTACTTC CASSFTRQETQYF
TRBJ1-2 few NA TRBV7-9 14 TGTGCCAGCAGCCTAGCCGGGAGTATGAATGGCTACACCTTC CASSLAGSMNGYTF
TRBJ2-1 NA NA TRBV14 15 TGTGCCAGCAGCCTTACCAGGACGGTCTACAATGAGCAGTTCTTC CASSLTRTVYNEQFF
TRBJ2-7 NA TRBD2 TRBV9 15 TGTGCCAGCAGCGTAGCTACAGCGGGGGCCTACGAGCAGTACTTC CASSVATAGAYEQYF
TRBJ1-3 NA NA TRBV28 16 TGTGCCAGCAGTTTAGAGCGGCCCTACTCTGGAAACACCATATATTTT CASSLERPYSGNTIYF
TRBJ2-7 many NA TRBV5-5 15 TGTGCCAGCAGTGTGGGTCTCCCCCCCTCCTACGAGCAGTACTTC CASSVGLPPSYEQYF
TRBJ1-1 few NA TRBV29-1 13 TGCAGCGTTGAAGAGCGCCCGAGGACTGAAGCTTTCTTT CSVEERPRTEAFF
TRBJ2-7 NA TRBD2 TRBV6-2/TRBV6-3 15 TGTGCCAGCAGTTCCGCGGGAGGCCTTACCTACGAGCAGTACTTC CASSSAGGLTYEQYF
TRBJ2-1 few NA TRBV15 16 TGTGCCACCAGCCTGATGGGGGGCGGCCTTGACTATGAGCAGTTCTTC CATSLMGGGLDYEQFF
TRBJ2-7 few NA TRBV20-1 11 TGCAGTGCTAGGAGTGCCTACGAGCAGTACTTC CSARSAYEQYF
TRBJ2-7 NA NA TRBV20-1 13 TGCAGTGCTAGAGATGGTGGCGGGCACGAGCAGTACTTC CSARDGGGHEQYF